This T cell receptor (beta chain) was recovered during a study of vaccination effects on CD4 cells after COVID-19. Regarding this clone: The antigen is undetermined.

Using immunoSEQ multiplex PCR, the repertoire was profiled, and TCRdb retains in-frame clones only, with some absent. In the table there are more than 12,000 clones, over 60% of which are singletons. With the ViraFEST assay, the study expanded antigen-specific CD4+ T cells using viral peptide pools, then sequenced them. Cells that had been cultured for nine to eleven days were the source of isolated CD4+ T cells. Everyone in the study got two shots of either the BNT162b2 or mRNA-1273 vaccine. This CDR3 has 14 amino acids. Trimming removed 6 bases at V and 4 bases at J, with 15 bases between. Germline V lookup: CDR1 MRHNA, CDR2 SNTAGT.

This sequence originates from a human donor who received a COVID-19 vaccine. The chain has TRBV6-4 and TRBJ1-1; a possible D gene is TRBD1 (6 bases). The sequencing used CD4+ T cells from PBMCs cultured with SARS-CoV-2 spike peptides, collected after COVID-19 vaccination. CDR3: CASSVDRRGTEAFF. Written as DNA, the CDR3 is TGTGCCAGCAGCGTGGACAGAAGGGGCACTGAAGCTTTCTTT.